This is a list of T cell receptor beta chains from one sample in a study of radiotherapy plus CTLA-4 blockade in lung cancer. TCRdb keeps only in-frame clones here, not all; method: immunoSEQ multiplex PCR. Among about 120,000 clones listed, about 87% were seen once. This material consisted of peripheral blood, taken from a patient treated with radiotherapy plus ipilimumab. The receptors were sampled from a human donor with non-small cell lung cancer that progressed on radiotherapy plus ipilimumab. Each CDR3 is given with its conserved first and last residue.

>TRBJ2-2|TRBV6-4
CASSDLSGNPGELFF
>TRBJ1-5|TRBV30
CAWSAPTGSCQPQHF
>TRBJ2-2|TRBV19
CASTRTGLAGLTLTNTGELFF
>TRBJ1-1|TRBV19
CASSAGASWTEAFF
>TRBJ1-5|TRBV4-1
CASSPKPGQGVDQPQHF
>TRBJ2-1|TRBV2
CASIAAGLSRNEQFF
>TRBJ2-5|TRBV27
CASSVWGKETQYF
>TRBJ2-5|TRBV27
CASSSPGVQETQYF
>TRBJ1-5|TRBV6-1
CASSAAGANQPQHF
>TRBJ1-3|TRBV6-1
CASTTDRVGNTIYF
>TRBJ1-2|TRBV6-5
CASSYSTNNYGYTF
>TRBJ2-1|TRBV5-1
CASSLRSGMPYNEQFF
>TRBJ2-7|TRBV5-1
CASSFGTGSIFYEQYF
>TRBJ1-5|TRBV28
CASSSQQGGNQPQHF
>TRBJ2-7|TRBV5-6
CASSFRWSYEQYF
>TRBJ2-5|TRBV29-1
CSVDRLAGAGETQYF
>TRBJ2-1|TRBV5-6
CASSLWDNEQFF
>TRBJ2-7|TRBV2
CASSFSGGTYEQYF
>TRBJ1-5|TRBV28
CASSLRPTGVVDQPQHF
>TRBJ2-5|TRBV29-1
CSVDPPGGWETQYF
>TRBJ1-5|TRBV18
CASSPAPQGLGQPQHF
>TRBJ1-2|TRBV6-1
CASRGGQGAGYGYTF
>TRBJ1-1|TRBV6-5
CASSYADRMNTEAFF
>TRBJ1-1|TRBV19
CASSMAGTEAFF
>TRBJ1-1|TRBV7-9
CASSLAGDTEAFF
>TRBJ2-1|TRBV2
CASKVNSGSFYEQFF
>TRBJ1-3|TRBV18
CASSPIPTNGNTIYF
>TRBJ2-3|TRBV19
CASRTSGAGADTQYF
>TRBJ1-2|TRBV28
CASSPSGEGYTF
>TRBJ1-2|TRBV11-1
CASSLTGAEANYGYTF
>TRBJ2-1|TRBV1
CTSSQEPGMAYNEQFF
>TRBJ2-7|TRBV4-1
CASSQPGTELYEQYF
>TRBJ2-1|TRBV5-3
CARSFSPPANEQFF
>TRBJ2-5|TRBV27
CASSLTPAGSRETQYF
>TRBJ2-1|TRBV18
CASSPGTSGHNEQFF
>NA|TRBV9
CASSVGGSGMGAPSYEQYF
>TRBJ1-5|TRBV5-1
CASSLEGTNQPQHF
>TRBJ2-7|TRBV6-1
CASRAPLAGPYEQYF
>TRBJ2-7|TRBV10-3
CAISEGRGLGQYF
>TRBJ2-3|TRBV11-3
CASSQRTATDTQYF
>TRBJ1-3|TRBV18
CASSPLRQYGQTRSGNTIYF
>TRBJ1-2|TRBV18
CASSPPGQGTGGGYTF
>TRBJ2-1|TRBV11-2
CASSLSRLTSYNEQFF
>TRBJ2-3|TRBV5-1
CASSSRGAGGPRTDTQYF
>TRBJ1-1|TRBV14
CASSQGPLAFF
>TRBJ1-1|TRBV6-1
CASSEALGRANTEAFF
>TRBJ2-7|TRBV2
CASSNRESYEQYF
>TRBJ2-1|TRBV4-1
CASSQDGRGRGGFF
>TRBJ2-1|TRBV2
CASSPFTSYNEQFF
>TRBJ2-3|TRBV5-1
CASSLGGGAGTDTQYF
>TRBJ2-6|TRBV5-1
CASSPPSGANVLTF
>TRBJ2-3|TRBV6-1
CASEGGLPTQYF
>TRBJ2-3|TRBV30
CAWSVLASTDTQYF
>TRBJ2-5|TRBV20-1
CSATPGETQYF